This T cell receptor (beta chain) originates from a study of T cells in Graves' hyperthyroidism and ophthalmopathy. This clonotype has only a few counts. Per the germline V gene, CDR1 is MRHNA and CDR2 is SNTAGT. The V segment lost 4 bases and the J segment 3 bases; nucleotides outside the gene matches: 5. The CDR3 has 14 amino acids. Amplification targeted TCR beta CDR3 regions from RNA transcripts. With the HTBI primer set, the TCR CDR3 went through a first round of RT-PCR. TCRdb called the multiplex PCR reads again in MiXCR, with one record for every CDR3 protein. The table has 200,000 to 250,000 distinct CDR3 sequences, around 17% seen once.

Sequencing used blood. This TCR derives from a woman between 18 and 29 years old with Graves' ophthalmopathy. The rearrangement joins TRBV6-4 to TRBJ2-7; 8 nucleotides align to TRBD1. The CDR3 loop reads CASSARDRLYEQYF. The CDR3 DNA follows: TGTGCCAGCAGTGCCCGGGACAGGCTCTACGAGCAGTACTTC.